These 17 T cell receptor beta chains were sequenced from one sample in a study of blood T cell repertoires in COVID-19. This table comes from immunoSEQ multiplex PCR, and its TCRdb copy is limited to in-frame clones, with some not included. The profile shows around 150,000 clones, 60% to 85% of them singletons. Sequencing was done on a sample of peripheral blood. The receptor set was obtained from a woman of 80 years or more with active or convalescent COVID-19.

The J gene is TRBJ2-1, the V gene TRBV23-1; 9 positions match TRBD2. TRBV23-1 is classed as an ORF, of uncertain function. The V segment lost 3 bases and the J segment 8 bases; nucleotides outside the gene matches: 8. This CDR3 spans 15 amino acids. Here the CDR3 DNA reads TGCGCCAGCAGTCATCCTGCGGGGGGGGTGGATGAGCAGTTCTTC. Encoded protein: CASSHPAGGVDEQFF.

This clone was observed a handful of times. The chain uses TRBV5-5 and TRBJ1-1; perhaps TRBD1 as D (5 bases). CDR1 SGHKS and CDR2 YYEKEE come from the germline V gene (reference sequence). The germline V and J ends were trimmed by 3 bases and 1 base, with 10 bases remaining between them. This CDR3 region has 14 residues. The CDR3: CASSSQGENTEAFF. CDR3 DNA sequence: TGTGCCAGCAGCTCCCAGGGCGAGAACACTGAAGCTTTCTTT.

The chain uses TRBV5-1 and TRBJ1-1; 11 positions match TRBD1. V lost 1 base and J lost 5; bases outside the gene matches: 10. The germline CDR1 and CDR2 sequences are SGHRS and YFSETQ. This CDR3 has 17 residues. The CDR3 protein is CASSLQGQGGLNTEAFF. The CDR3 DNA follows: TGCGCCAGCAGCTTGCAGGGACAGGGGGGTCTAAATACTGAAGCTTTCTTT.

Written as DNA, the CDR3 is TGTGCCAGCAGCCAGACAGGGCTAAACCGTGCCAGTGGCTACACCTTC. It specifies CASSQTGLNRASGYTF. V is TRBV14 and J is TRBJ1-2; 7 bases match TRBD1. This CDR3 contains 16 residues. J lost 7 bases, V lost 3 bases, and 14 bases had no gene match. Looked up from germline, CDR1 is SGHDN and CDR2 is FVKESK.

The chain couples TRBV5-5 to TRBJ2-7; TRBD2 might be the D (5 bases). The CDR3 is 16 amino acids. Germline V CDR1 and CDR2: SGHKS, YYEKEE (reference sequence). V gave up 4 bases and J gave up 0 bases, with 17 bases separating them. CDR3: CASSPWVLGDSYEQYF. In DNA form, the CDR3 reads TGTGCCAGCAGCCCCTGGGTGTTGGGAGACTCCTACGAGCAGTACTTC.

The chain employs TRBV2 and TRBJ1-4, with D unclear. There are 14 residues in the CDR3. The V gene lost 3 bases and the J gene lost 5 bases, with 10 bases spanning the gap. Looked up from germline, CDR1 is SNHLY and CDR2 is FYNNEI. CDR3 amino acids: CASSEGRSNEKLFF. CDR3 DNA: TGTGCCAGCAGTGAGGGCAGATCAAATGAAAAACTGTTTTTT.

The genes are TRBV7-9 and TRBJ1-2; no definite D call. This CDR3 contains 12 residues. Germline-derived CDR1 and CDR2 are SEHNR and FQNEAQ (reference sequence). V was trimmed by 0 bases and J by 5 bases, leaving 4 bases between them. The chain's CDR3 is CASSLASYGYTF. DNA for the CDR3: TGTGCCAGCAGCTTAGCATCTTATGGCTACACCTTC.

This chain connects TRBV23-1 to TRBJ2-1; 7 nucleotides align to TRBD1. TRBV23-1 carries the ORF label, with uncertain function. Losses at the gene ends were 3 bases for V and 8 bases for J; bases not matched to a gene: 13. The CDR3 is 16 residues long. The CDR3 DNA reads TGCGCCAGCAGTCAGATCAGGGACAGCTCTATGGATGAGCAGTTCTTC. It specifies CASSQIRDSSMDEQFF.

This chain connects TRBV5-8 to TRBJ1-3; D gene ambiguous. The V end was cut by 0 bases, the J end by 4 bases, with 11 bases between. This CDR3 spans 15 amino acids. CDR1 SGHTS and CDR2 YDEGEE come from the germline V gene. The DNA of the CDR3 is TGTGCCAGCAGCTTGGAACAGAGACTAGGAAACACCATATATTTT. Its translation is CASSLEQRLGNTIYF.

The chain joins TRBV28 to TRBJ1-2, with 7 nucleotides matching TRBD1. The CDR3 covers 12 residues. Germline values: CDR1 MDHEN, CDR2 SYDVKM. The trim removed 10 bases at V and 4 bases at J, leaving 6 bases unmatched. In DNA form, the CDR3 reads TGTGCCACATCAAGGGGGCTCTATGGCTACACCTTC. It codes for CATSRGLYGYTF.

The chain has TRBV15 and TRBJ2-3; 9 nucleotides agree with TRBD2. Germline V gives CDR1 LNHNV, CDR2 YYDKDF (reference sequence). The CDR3 spans 18 residues. Trimming took 1 base from V and 3 from J; bases not matched to a gene: 11. CDR3 residues: CATSRGAGGSRSTDTQYF. The DNA of the CDR3 is TGTGCCACCAGCAGAGGTGCGGGGGGGTCCCGATCAACAGATACGCAGTATTTT.

The genes are TRBV28 and TRBJ1-2; 9 bases are a match to TRBD1. The CDR3 is 16 residues long. Unmatched junction bases numbered 15, after V lost 6 bases and J lost 7 bases. Germline V gene lookup returns CDR1 MDHEN and CDR2 SYDVKM. CDR3 region: CASRPFRTGAKSGYTF. The CDR3 region has the DNA TGTGCCAGCAGACCGTTCCGGACAGGGGCCAAGTCTGGCTACACCTTC.

This clone was observed a few times. The chain uses TRBV2 and TRBJ2-5, with 13 bases lining up with TRBD2. From germline, CDR1 is SNHLY and CDR2 FYNNEI. This CDR3 contains 17 residues. The junction had 14 bases not matched to a gene; V was cut back by 9 bases and J by 4 bases. The DNA of the CDR3 is TGTGCCAGAACAAGGACTAGCGGGGGCTTATTGGGAGAGACCCAGTACTTC. This gives the protein CARTRTSGGLLGETQYF. The full variable domain, its missing parts supplied by reference TRBV2 and TRBJ2-5, is EPEVTQTPSHQVTQMGQEVILRCVPISNHLYFYWYRQILGQKVEFLVSFYNNEISEKSEIFDDQFSVERPDGSNFTLKIRSTKLEDSAMYFCARTRTSGGLLGETQYFGPGTRLLVL.

This clone came up a few times. The rearrangement links TRBV19 to TRBJ2-1; no clear D. The germline V gene has CDR1 LNHDA and CDR2 SQIVND (reference sequence). The CDR3 spans 12 residues. V shed 2 bases and J shed 7 bases, with 6 bases lying between them. CDR3 bases: TGTGCCAGTAGTATAATGGCTAATGAGCAGTTCTTC. Protein product: CASSIMANEQFF.

The rearrangement uses TRBV6-1 and TRBJ1-2; a weak D match, TRBD1 (5 bases). V lost 0 bases to trimming and J lost 7 bases, with 21 bases between them. Germline assignment: CDR1 MNHNS and CDR2 SASEGT. The CDR3 is 17 residues long. This CDR3 reads CASSEALRETATRGYTF. In DNA, the CDR3 is TGTGCCAGCAGTGAAGCGCTTCGGGAGACAGCGACCCGTGGCTACACCTTC.

The chain uses TRBV2 and TRBJ1-6, with D perhaps matching TRBD1 (5 bases). Deletions cut 8 bases from V and 10 bases from J, with 18 bases between. This CDR3 spans 14 amino acids. The germline CDR1 and CDR2 sequences are SNHLY and FYNNEI. CDR3 sequence: CASGGTELGSPLHF. CDR3 DNA: TGTGCCAGCGGGGGGACTGAATTGGGGTCACCCCTCCACTTT.

This clone was counted only a few times. The same CDR3 also results from other DNA sequences found in this sample. The genes are TRBV2 and TRBJ2-7, with D unclear. The V end was cut by 3 bases, the J end by 3 bases, with 9 bases between. Germline lookup yields CDR1 SNHLY and CDR2 FYNNEI. This CDR3 is built from 13 residues. Here the CDR3 reads CASSDHRSYEQYF. CDR3 DNA: TGTGCCAGCAGTGATCATAGGAGCTACGAGCAGTACTTC.